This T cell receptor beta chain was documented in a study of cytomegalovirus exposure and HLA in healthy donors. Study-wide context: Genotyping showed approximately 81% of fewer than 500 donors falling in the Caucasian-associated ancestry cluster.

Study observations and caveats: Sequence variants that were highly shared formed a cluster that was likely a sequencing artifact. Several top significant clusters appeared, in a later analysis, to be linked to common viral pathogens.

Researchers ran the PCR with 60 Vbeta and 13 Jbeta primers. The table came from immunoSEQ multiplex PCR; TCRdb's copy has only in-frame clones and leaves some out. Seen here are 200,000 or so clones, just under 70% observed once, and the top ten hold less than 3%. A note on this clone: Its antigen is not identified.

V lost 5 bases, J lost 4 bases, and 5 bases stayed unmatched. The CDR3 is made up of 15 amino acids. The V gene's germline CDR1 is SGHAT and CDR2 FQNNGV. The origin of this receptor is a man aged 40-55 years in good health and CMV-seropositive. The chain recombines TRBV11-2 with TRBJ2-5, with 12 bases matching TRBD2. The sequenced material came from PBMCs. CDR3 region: CASSTRLAGAETQYF. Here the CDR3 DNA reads TGTGCCAGCAGCACTCGACTAGCGGGGGCAGAGACCCAGTACTTC.